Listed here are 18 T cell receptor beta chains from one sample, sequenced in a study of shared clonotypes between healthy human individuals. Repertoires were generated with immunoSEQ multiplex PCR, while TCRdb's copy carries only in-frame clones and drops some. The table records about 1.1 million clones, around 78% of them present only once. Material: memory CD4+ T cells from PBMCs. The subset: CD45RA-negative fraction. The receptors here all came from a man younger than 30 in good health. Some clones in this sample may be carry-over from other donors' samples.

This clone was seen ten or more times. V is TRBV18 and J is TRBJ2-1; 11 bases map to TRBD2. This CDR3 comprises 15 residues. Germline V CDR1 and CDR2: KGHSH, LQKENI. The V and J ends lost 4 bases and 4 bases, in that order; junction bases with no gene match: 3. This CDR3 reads CASSLTSGGYNEQFF. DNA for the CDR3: TGTGCCAGCTCACTCACTAGCGGGGGTTACAATGAGCAGTTCTTC.

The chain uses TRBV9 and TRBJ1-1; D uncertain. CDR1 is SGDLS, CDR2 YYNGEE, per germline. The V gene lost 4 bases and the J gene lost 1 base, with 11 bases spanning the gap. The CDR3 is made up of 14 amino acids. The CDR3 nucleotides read TGTGCCAGCAGCTTCTCGGCCCGGAACACTGAAGCTTTCTTT. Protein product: CASSFSARNTEAFF.

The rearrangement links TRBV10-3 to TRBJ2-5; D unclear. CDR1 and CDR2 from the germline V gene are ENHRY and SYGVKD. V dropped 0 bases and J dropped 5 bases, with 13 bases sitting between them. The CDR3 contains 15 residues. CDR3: CAISESGRLGETQYF. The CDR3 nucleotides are TGTGCCATCAGTGAGTCCGGACGGCTAGGGGAGACCCAGTACTTC.

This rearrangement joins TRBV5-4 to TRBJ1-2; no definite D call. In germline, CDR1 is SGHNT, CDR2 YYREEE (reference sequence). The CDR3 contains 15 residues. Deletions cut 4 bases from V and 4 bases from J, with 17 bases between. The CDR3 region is CASSPGRVQSYGYTF. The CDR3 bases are TGTGCCAGCAGCCCGGGGAGGGTTCAATCCTATGGCTACACCTTC.

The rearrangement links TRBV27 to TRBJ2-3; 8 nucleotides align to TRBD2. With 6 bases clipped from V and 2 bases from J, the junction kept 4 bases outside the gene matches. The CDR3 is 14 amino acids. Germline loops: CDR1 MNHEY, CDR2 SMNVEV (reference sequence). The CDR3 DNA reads TGTGCCAGCAGGCCACTAGCGGACACAGATACGCAGTATTTT. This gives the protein CASRPLADTDTQYF.

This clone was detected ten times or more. In DNA form, the CDR3 reads TGTGCCAGCAGCCAGTCCCTAGCGGGAGCTGTTTACTTC. This translates into CASSQSLAGAVYF. The chain has TRBV4-2 and TRBJ2-7; 10 positions match TRBD2. CDR1 is LGHNA and CDR2 is YNFKEQ in the germline V gene. The CDR3 runs to 13 residues. Unmatched junction bases numbered 9, after V lost 3 bases and J lost 13 bases.

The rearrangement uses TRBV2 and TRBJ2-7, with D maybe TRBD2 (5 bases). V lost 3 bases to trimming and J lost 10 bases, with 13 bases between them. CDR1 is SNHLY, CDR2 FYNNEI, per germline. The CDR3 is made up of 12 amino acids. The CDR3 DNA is TGTGCCAGCAGTGATACCGGAGGAAGCCAGTACTTC. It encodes CASSDTGGSQYF. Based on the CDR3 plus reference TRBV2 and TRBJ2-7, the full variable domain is EPEVTQTPSHQVTQMGQEVILRCVPISNHLYFYWYRQILGQKVEFLVSFYNNEISEKSEIFDDQFSVERPDGSNFTLKIRSTKLEDSAMYFCASSDTGGSQYFGPGTRLTVT.

The CDR3 DNA reads as TGTGCCAGCTCACCAATGGCACGATCTTTCGCAGGGGATAACTCTGGAAACACCATATATTTT. This sequence encodes CASSPMARSFAGDNSGNTIYF. The chain joins TRBV18 to TRBJ1-3, with D possibly matching TRBD1 (6 bases). The CDR3 loop spans 21 amino acids. Trimming removed 2 bases from V and 0 bases from J, with 26 bases in between. CDR1 is KGHSH, CDR2 LQKENI, per germline.

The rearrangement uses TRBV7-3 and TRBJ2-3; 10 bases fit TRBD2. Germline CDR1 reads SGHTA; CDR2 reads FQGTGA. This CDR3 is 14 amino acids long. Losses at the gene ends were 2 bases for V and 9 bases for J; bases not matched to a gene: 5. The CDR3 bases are TGTGCCAGCAGCTTAGGTCTAGCGGGAGAAACGCAGTATTTT. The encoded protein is CASSLGLAGETQYF. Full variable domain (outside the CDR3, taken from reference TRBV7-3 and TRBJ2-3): GAGVSQTPSNKVTEKGKYVELRCDPISGHTALYWYRQSLGQGPEFLIYFQGTGAADDSGLPNDRFFAVRPEGSVSTLKIQRTERGDSAVYLCASSLGLAGETQYFGPGTRLTVL.

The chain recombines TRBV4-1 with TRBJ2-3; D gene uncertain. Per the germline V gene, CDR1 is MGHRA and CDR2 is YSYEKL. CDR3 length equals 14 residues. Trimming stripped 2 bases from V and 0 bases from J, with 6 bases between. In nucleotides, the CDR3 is TGCGCCAGCAGCCAACCGGACAGCACAGATACGCAGTATTTT. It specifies CASSQPDSTDTQYF.

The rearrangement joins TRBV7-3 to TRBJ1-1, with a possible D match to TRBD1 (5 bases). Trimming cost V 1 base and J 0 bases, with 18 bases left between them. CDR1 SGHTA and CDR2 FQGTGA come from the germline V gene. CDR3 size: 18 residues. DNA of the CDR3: TGTGCCAGCAGCTTAAAGGGGAACAACCCACTCATGAACACTGAAGCTTTCTTT. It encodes CASSLKGNNPLMNTEAFF.

CDR3 sequence reads: CASSLGDGTGELFF. The DNA for the CDR3 is TGTGCCAGCAGCTTAGGGGACGGTACCGGGGAGCTGTTTTTT. The chain uses TRBV11-1 and TRBJ2-2; D tentatively fits TRBD1 or TRBD2 (5 bases each). This CDR3 contains 14 residues. Trimming pared 1 base from V and 5 bases from J, leaving 8 bases between. Germline loops: CDR1 SGHAT, CDR2 FQDESV (reference sequence).

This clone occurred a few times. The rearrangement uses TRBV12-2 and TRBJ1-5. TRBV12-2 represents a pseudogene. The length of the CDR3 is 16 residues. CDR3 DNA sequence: TGTGCAAGCTCGGGGAACCTCCGGGACCTCAATCAGCCCCAGCATTTT. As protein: CASSGNLRDLNQPQHF.

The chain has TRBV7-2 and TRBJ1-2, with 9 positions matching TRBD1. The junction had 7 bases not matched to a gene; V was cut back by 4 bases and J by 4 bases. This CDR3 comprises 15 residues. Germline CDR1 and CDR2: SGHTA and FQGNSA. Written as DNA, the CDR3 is TGTGCCAGCAGCTCGCGGACAGGGGACATCTATGGCTACACCTTC. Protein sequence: CASSSRTGDIYGYTF.

This CDR3 reads CASRGTGPDTQYF. As DNA, the CDR3 is TGTGCCAGCAGGGGGACGGGACCAGATACGCAGTATTTT. This chain joins TRBV2 and TRBJ2-3, with D perhaps being TRBD1 or TRBD2 (5 bases each). The CDR3 sequence is 13 residues long. V lost 6 bases, J lost 4 bases, and 11 bases lay in between. CDR1 is SNHLY and CDR2 is FYNNEI in the germline V gene.

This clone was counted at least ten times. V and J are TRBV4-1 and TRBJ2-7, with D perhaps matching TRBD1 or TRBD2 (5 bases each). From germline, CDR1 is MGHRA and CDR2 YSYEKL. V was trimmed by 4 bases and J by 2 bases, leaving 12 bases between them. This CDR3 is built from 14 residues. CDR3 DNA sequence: TGCGCCAGCAGCCCTCAAGTGGGGGCCTACGAGCAGTACTTC. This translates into CASSPQVGAYEQYF.

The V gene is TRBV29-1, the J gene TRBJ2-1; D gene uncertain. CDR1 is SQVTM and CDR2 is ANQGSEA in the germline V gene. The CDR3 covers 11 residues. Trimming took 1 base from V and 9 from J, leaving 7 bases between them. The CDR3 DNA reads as TGCAGCGTTGAAGGTACGCGTGAGCAGTTCTTC. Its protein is CSVEGTREQFF.

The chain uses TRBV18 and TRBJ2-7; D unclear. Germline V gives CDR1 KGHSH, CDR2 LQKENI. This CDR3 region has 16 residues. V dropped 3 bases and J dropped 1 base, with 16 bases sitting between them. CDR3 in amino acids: CASSPSLPRFSYEQYF. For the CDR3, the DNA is TGTGCCAGCTCACCTTCTCTCCCACGTTTTTCCTACGAGCAGTACTTC.